This T cell receptor beta chain was retrieved from a study of blood T cell repertoires in COVID-19 (TCRdb year 2020). For context, the study as a whole: Samples from collaborators originated in the United States, Italy and Spain and spanned both the acute and convalescent phases of COVID-19. Samples came from the ongoing ImmuneRACE study (first 160 participants) plus 1,254 subjects from 6 global collaborators. Subjects who had been exposed to COVID-19, were actively infected with it, or had recovered from it provided the deeply sampled blood TCRbeta repertoires that made up the dataset. The material from the prospective study consisted of cDNA or gDNA derived from T cells, B-cell-depleted T cells, or PBMCs. The repertoires were released in a freely available public database meant as a resource for research on the immune response to SARS-CoV-2. Where available, HLA class I and class II types were taken from metadata supplied by the sample provider and were not determined by assay-based typing. Nearly every sample came with metadata listing a de-identified subject ID, COVID-19 status, age in years and sex. Broader findings and caveats from the paper: How much clinical and demographic metadata was included differed by source and by participant, and the metadata was provided uncurated.

As for this clone: Its antigen target is currently unknown. Base qualities are not at hand, and no much larger clone is one base apart.

Each collaborating institution followed its own protocols to collect whole blood in K2EDTA tubes. For TCRbeta analysis, collaborators shipped samples as frozen whole blood, isolated PBMCs, or DNA extracted from either of those sample types. TCRbeta CDR3 regions were amplified from genomic DNA using the immunoSEQ Assay, a bias-controlled multiplex PCR. Concerning the study's data processing: Within the assay, amplification of reference gene primers was used to estimate how many nucleated cells each sample contained. To quantify the absolute abundance of each unique TCRbeta CDR3 rearrangement, sequence reads were collapsed and filtered. Productive Simpson clonality was computed per sample as the square root of Simpson's diversity index over productive rearrangements. TCRdb re-hosts the immuneACCESS table, in-frame sequences only. Its copies lack some clones; in the studies checked, an unresolved V gene accounts for under half of them, and the cause for the rest is not known. Clone size and the V and J calls come from that table; the DNA yielded D and trimming. For this sample the table gives roughly 300,000 clones, of which less than 90% were detected only once. The ten most abundant clones make up about 14% of the sample.

The source is a human donor in a cohort sampled during active COVID-19. Sequenced: peripheral blood.

The CDR3 region reads CASSPPGGFYEQYF. The sequenced DNA is TGTGCCAGCAGCCCGCCCGGGGGGTTCTACGAGCAGTACTTC. Here the chain combines TRBV14 and TRBJ2-7, with 7 junctional bases fitting TRBD2. Here V drops 4 bases and J drops 3 bases, and the junction holds 6 bases not matched to any gene. Looking up the germline V gene yields CDR1 SGHDN and CDR2 FVKESK. The cysteine opens and the phenylalanine closes a CDR3 of 14 amino acids. The read is trimmed to its CDR3 DNA, 42 bases read in frame from base 1.